What follows describes a single T cell receptor (beta chain). The same CDR3 is also encoded by other DNA sequences in this sample. The CDR3 sequence is 13 residues long. Germline V gene data show CDR1 as SGDLS and CDR2 as YYNGEE. V was shortened by 2 bases and J by 7 bases, with 12 bases between the two germline ends. These data belong to a study of blood T cell repertoires in COVID-19. In the authors' workflow: Estimation of nucleated cell counts was performed using reference gene primer amplification. The data were produced by immunoSEQ multiplex PCR, yet TCRdb's version contains in-frame clones alone and is incomplete. The V and J calls and clone size were taken over from that table, and D and trimming were inferred from the DNA. The table lists approximately 210,000 clones, around 86% of them singletons, with approximately 5% in the top ten.

The chain couples TRBV9 to TRBJ1-1; the D gene is possibly TRBD1 (5 bases). The clonotype was recovered from a human donor in a cohort sampled during active COVID-19. The sequenced material came from peripheral blood. CDR3 coding DNA: TGTGCCAGCAGCGTCGCGCAGGGCGGTGAAGCTTTCTTT. Translated: CASSVAQGGEAFF.